This record concerns one T cell receptor (beta chain) sequence. This entry is derived from a study of blood T cell repertoires in COVID-19. About the study: COVID-19 samples from acute and convalescent phases originated in the United States, Italy and Spain. The analysed material was cDNA or gDNA that came from T cells, B-cell-depleted T cells, or PBMCs.

Repertoires were generated with immunoSEQ multiplex PCR, while TCRdb's copy carries only in-frame clones and drops some. The table records roughly 100,000 clones, 85% to 90% of them present only once. Trimming took 5 bases from V and 6 from J, leaving 13 bases between them. CDR3 length: 14 residues. Germline values: CDR1 SGHAT, CDR2 FQNNGV. The material sequenced was peripheral blood. The TCR was taken from a man aged 50 or older with acute or convalescent COVID-19. The genes are TRBV11-2 and TRBJ2-2; maybe TRBD2 (5 bases). The CDR3 here is CASSPLTTPGELFF. CDR3 DNA sequence: TGTGCCAGCAGCCCGCTGACTACCCCCGGGGAGCTGTTTTTT.